Each of the 24 T cell receptor beta chains below was sequenced from the same sample in a study of blood T cell repertoires in COVID-19. The assay was immunoSEQ multiplex PCR, and TCRdb's table has in-frame clones only and misses some. The sample holds some 300,000 clones, roughly 90% seen once. Specimen: peripheral blood. All receptors come from a woman aged 25 to 45 with COVID-19, enrolled during active disease.

The gene calls are TRBV28 and TRBJ1-5, with D perhaps TRBD1 (5 bases). CDR1 and CDR2 from the germline V gene are MDHEN and SYDVKM. The CDR3 is 15 amino acids. Trimming pared 3 bases from V and 4 bases from J, leaving 13 bases between. Here the CDR3 DNA reads TGTGCCAGCAGTTTGGGGGGGTTAGAAAATCAGCCCCAGCATTTT. Translating gives CASSLGGLENQPQHF.

The rearrangement links TRBV30 to TRBJ2-3; perhaps TRBD1 as D (6 bases). Between the trimmed V and J ends, which lost 0 bases and 2 bases, there was a span of 12 bases. The CDR3 runs to 15 residues. Germline CDR1 and CDR2: GTSNPN and SVGIG (reference sequence). CDR3: CAWSVVRGYTDTQYF. CDR3 coding DNA: TGTGCCTGGAGTGTCGTCAGGGGTTACACAGATACGCAGTATTTT.

This chain links TRBV5-1 with TRBJ1-6; D possibly corresponds to TRBD1 (6 bases). The CDR3 contains 16 residues. Trimming removed 2 bases from V and 10 bases from J, with 19 bases in between. Germline CDR1 SGHRS, CDR2 YFSETQ. The CDR3 nucleotides read TGCGCCAGCAGCTTAAGGGACACCGGTTCGGGGTCACCCCTCCACTTT. Translated, it gives CASSLRDTGSGSPLHF.

The V gene is TRBV5-6, the J gene TRBJ2-1; 10 bases map to TRBD2. Germline assignment: CDR1 SGHDT and CDR2 YYEEEE. This CDR3 is 15 amino acids long. V shed 3 bases and J 10 bases; nucleotides not matched to a gene: 10. CDR3 region: CASSWQPGLAREQFF. The CDR3 DNA reads TGTGCCAGCAGCTGGCAACCGGGACTAGCGAGAGAGCAGTTCTTC.

The chain links TRBV7-8 to TRBJ2-3; TRBD2 agrees at 11 bases. Germline V gives CDR1 SGHVS, CDR2 FQNEAQ. V shed 4 bases and J 0 bases; nucleotides not matched to a gene: 9. The CDR3 contains 18 residues. Here the CDR3 DNA reads TGTGCCAGCAGCTCCTATCCTAGCGGGGGGCTTAGCACAGATACGCAGTATTTT. It encodes CASSSYPSGGLSTDTQYF.

The rearrangement uses TRBV7-2 and TRBJ1-1, with 8 positions matching TRBD1. The CDR3 is 15 amino acids. V trimming: 3 bases; J trimming: 0 bases; junction bases outside the gene matches: 3. The germline CDR1 and CDR2 sequences are SGHTA and FQGNSA. Here the CDR3 DNA reads TGTGCCAGCAGCTTGGGGACAGGACTGAACACTGAAGCTTTCTTT. This translates into CASSLGTGLNTEAFF.

V and J are TRBV9 and TRBJ2-1, with 8 bases matching TRBD1. Germline V lookup: CDR1 SGDLS, CDR2 YYNGEE. The CDR3 is 14 residues long. J lost 3 bases, V lost 6 bases, and 5 bases had no gene match. CDR3 in DNA: TGTGCCAGCACCCGCGGACAGGGCTACAATGAGCAGTTCTTC. Its protein product is CASTRGQGYNEQFF. Drawing the rest from reference TRBV9 and TRBJ2-1, the complete variable domain is DSGVTQTPKHLITATGQRVTLRCSPRSGDLSVYWYQQSLDQGLQFLIQYYNGEERAKGNILERFSAQQFPDLHSELNLSSLELGDSALYFCASTRGQGYNEQFFGPGTRLTVL.

This clone came up a few times. This chain connects TRBV3-1 (or the pseudogene TRBV3-2) to TRBJ1-6; D remains ambiguous. This CDR3 comprises 16 residues. V lost 4 bases to trimming and J lost 3 bases, with 13 bases between them. Per the germline V gene, CDR1 is LGHDT and CDR2 is YNNKEL (reference sequence). The chain's CDR3 is CASSPRESNYNSPLHF. In DNA form, the CDR3 reads TGTGCCAGCAGCCCGCGTGAATCGAACTATAATTCACCCCTCCACTTT.

The V gene is TRBV7-8, the J gene TRBJ2-3; D gene ambiguous. Germline V gene sequence: CDR1 SGHVS, CDR2 FQNEAQ. Trimming cost V 5 bases and J 5 bases, with 11 bases left between them. CDR3 length: 13 amino acids. The CDR3 reads CASSILVEDTQYF. For the CDR3, the DNA is TGTGCCAGCAGCATTTTAGTAGAAGATACGCAGTATTTT. The full variable domain, completed using reference TRBV7-8 and TRBJ2-3, is GAGVSQSPRYKVAKRGQDVALRCDPISGHVSLFWYQQALGQGPEFLTYFQNEAQLDKSGLPSDRFFAERPEGSVSTLKIQRTQQEDSAVYLCASSILVEDTQYFGPGTRLTVL.

The chain joins TRBV6-1 to TRBJ1-5, with D possibly being TRBD1 (6 bases). CDR3 length: 16 residues. Germline V gives CDR1 MNHNS, CDR2 SASEGT. Trimming stripped 1 base from V and 2 bases from J, with 12 bases between. The CDR3 loop reads CASSEEGGLGNQPQHF. DNA for the CDR3: TGTGCCAGCAGTGAAGAAGGGGGATTAGGCAATCAGCCCCAGCATTTT.

This clone was counted once. V is TRBV6-5 and J is TRBJ2-7, with D perhaps matching TRBD2 (5 bases). Germline lookup yields CDR1 MNHEY and CDR2 SVGAGI. CDR3 length: 15 amino acids. With 8 bases removed from V and 0 bases from J, the gap between germline ends came to 17 bases. As DNA, the CDR3 is TGTGCCAGCCAAGTAAGTCCCGCGGGCTCCTACGAGCAGTACTTC. It encodes CASQVSPAGSYEQYF.

The chain is built from TRBV28 and TRBJ2-1, with a possible D match to TRBD2 (6 bases). Germline CDR1 MDHEN, CDR2 SYDVKM. This CDR3 contains 15 residues. V shed 6 bases and J shed 4 bases, with 16 bases lying between them. CDR3 DNA: TGTGCCAGCAGGGGGCGCGGGACCCATTACAATGAGCAGTTCTTC. It yields the protein CASRGRGTHYNEQFF.

The chain uses TRBV5-6 and TRBJ2-3; weak D call: TRBD2 (5 bases). V lost 7 bases and J 1 base, leaving 13 bases between the germline ends. The V gene's germline CDR1 is SGHDT and CDR2 YYEEEE. The CDR3 contains 14 residues. The CDR3 spells CASGGSQGTDTQYF. The CDR3 region has the DNA TGTGCCAGCGGCGGGTCGCAAGGCACAGATACGCAGTATTTT.

The gene calls are TRBV2 and TRBJ2-2; TRBD1 aligns across 7 bases. CDR1 and CDR2 (germline): SNHLY, FYNNEI. The CDR3 extends over 14 amino acids. With 6 bases clipped from V and 2 bases from J, the junction kept 3 bases outside the gene matches. Here the CDR3 DNA reads TGTGCCAGCAGGGACAGGACAAACACCGGGGAGCTGTTTTTT. This sequence encodes CASRDRTNTGELFF.

The CDR3 region has the DNA TGCAGCGGGGAGGGGCAGGACACTGAAGCTTTCTTT. Encoded protein: CSGEGQDTEAFF. The chain recombines TRBV29-1 with TRBJ1-1; D perhaps matches TRBD1 (5 bases). Germline CDR1 is SQVTM and CDR2 is ANQGSEA. This CDR3 region has 12 residues. The ends were cut back, 7 bases at V and 3 bases at J, with 12 bases in the middle.

CDR3: CAWSPPGVLRYGYTF. The CDR3 DNA reads TGTGCCTGGAGTCCCCCCGGGGTCTTGCGCTATGGCTACACCTTC. The chain carries TRBV30 and TRBJ1-2, with D uncertain. Germline values: CDR1 GTSNPN, CDR2 SVGIG (reference sequence). The CDR3 runs 15 residues. Deletions cut 2 bases from V and 4 bases from J, with 17 bases between.

The CDR3 DNA sequence: TGTGCCAGCAGCTTAACAGGGGTCGAGCAGTACTTC. Translated, it gives CASSLTGVEQYF. This sequence joins TRBV7-8 and TRBJ2-7; TRBD1 matches 7 bases. The CDR3 totals 12 residues. Losses at the gene ends were 2 bases for V and 6 bases for J; bases not matched to a gene: 1. Germline CDR1 and CDR2: SGHVS and FQNEAQ. The full variable domain, completed using reference TRBV7-8 and TRBJ2-7, is GAGVSQSPRYKVAKRGQDVALRCDPISGHVSLFWYQQALGQGPEFLTYFQNEAQLDKSGLPSDRFFAERPEGSVSTLKIQRTQQEDSAVYLCASSLTGVEQYFGPGTRLTVT.

The gene calls are TRBV2 and TRBJ1-1; TRBD1 aligns across 10 bases. Germline V gene sequence: CDR1 SNHLY, CDR2 FYNNEI. V was pared by 8 bases and J by 3 bases, with 3 bases of the junction left unmatched. This CDR3 region has 13 residues. CDR3: CASGGQGHTEAFF. For the CDR3, the DNA is TGTGCCAGCGGGGGACAGGGGCACACTGAAGCTTTCTTT.

The chain uses TRBV5-4 and TRBJ1-1; TRBD1 matches at 7 bases. CDR1 and CDR2 from the germline V gene are SGHNT and YYREEE (reference sequence). J lost 3 bases, V lost 0 bases, and 8 bases had no gene match. The CDR3 is made up of 16 amino acids. The CDR3: CASSLAGGGRDTEAFF. The CDR3 DNA follows: TGTGCCAGCAGCTTGGCCGGAGGGGGCAGGGACACTGAAGCTTTCTTT.

The chain couples TRBV11-1 to TRBJ2-3, with D unresolved. CDR3 length: 12 amino acids. The germline CDR1 and CDR2 sequences are SGHAT and FQDESV (reference sequence). Trimming removed 6 bases at V and 4 bases at J, with 8 bases between. The CDR3 DNA sequence: TGTGCCAGCAGTGTAGTGGCAGATACGCAGTATTTT. It translates to CASSVVADTQYF. The full variable domain, its missing parts supplied by reference TRBV11-1 and TRBJ2-3, is EAEVAQSPRYKITEKSQAVAFWCDPISGHATLYWYRQILGQGPELLVQFQDESVVDDSQLPKDRFSAERLKGVDSTLKIQPAELGDSAMYLCASSVVADTQYFGPGTRLTVL.

The J gene is TRBJ2-1, the V gene TRBV4-1, with D unresolved. The CDR3 spans 12 residues. Trimming removed 1 base at V and 9 bases at J, with 7 bases between. Germline V gives CDR1 MGHRA, CDR2 YSYEKL. The CDR3 sequence: CASSQVTGEQFF. The CDR3 DNA sequence: TGCGCCAGCAGCCAAGTTACGGGTGAGCAGTTCTTC.

This chain links TRBV9 with TRBJ2-3; 9 bases align to TRBD2. Germline V lookup: CDR1 SGDLS, CDR2 YYNGEE. CDR3 size: 14 residues. The trim removed 7 bases at V and 5 bases at J, leaving 8 bases unmatched. The chain's CDR3 is CASRASGEGDTQYF. The CDR3 nucleotides read TGTGCCAGCCGAGCTAGCGGGGAGGGAGATACGCAGTATTTT.

This clone was detected only once. The chain recombines TRBV15 with TRBJ1-1; D is possibly TRBD1 (5 bases). Looked up from germline, CDR1 is LNHNV and CDR2 is YYDKDF (reference sequence). Trimming took off 2 bases at V and 5 bases at J, with 21 bases between the two ends. The CDR3 is 17 residues long. The CDR3 reads CATSRLPPRGIWTEAFF. CDR3 in DNA: TGTGCCACCAGCAGACTACCACCCCGGGGGATATGGACTGAAGCTTTCTTT.

The V call is TRBV28, the J call TRBJ1-1; no definite D call. The CDR3 contains 13 residues. Per the germline V gene, CDR1 is MDHEN and CDR2 is SYDVKM. Trimming removed 3 bases from V and 1 base from J, with 6 bases in between. The CDR3 DNA follows: TGTGCCAGCAGTTTGGGCAGGAACACTGAAGCTTTCTTT. Its translation: CASSLGRNTEAFF.